This TCR beta chain appears in the sequencing data of a study of shared clonotypes between healthy human individuals (dated by TCRdb to about 2020). General notes on the study: The cohort included three men and a couple of women between 18 and 49 years of age. For each donor, three plates each were used for CD4 naive and CD4 memory, two plates were used for CD8 naive, and one plate was used for CD8 memory. To estimate repertoire size and how much clonotypes are shared between individuals, the study performed deep sequencing of blood TCR repertoires from five healthy adults. Different laboratories and diverse techniques were used to prepare libraries and sequence TCR repertoires, to increase sequencing depth and limit assay-specific biases. Each donor's leukapheresis produced roughly between about 0.9 and 9.5 billion PBMCs.

The donors were healthy, HIV-negative adults with no recently reported acute infections or vaccinations. All donors were Caucasian adults living in Nashville, Tennessee, USA. CD4+ T cells were enriched by magnetic negative selection, after which naive cells were positively selected on CD45RA and the negative fraction was taken as the memory subset. Blood was obtained by leukapheresis, after which PBMCs were separated by Ficoll-Histopaque density gradient centrifugation and cryopreserved in liquid nitrogen vapor phase. Purity and quantity of every magnetically sorted T cell population were checked by analytical flow cytometry. Each sorted fraction had its genomic DNA isolated and then quantified by UV absorbance on a Nanodrop 2000c. Broad study findings and their caveats: Sampling was limited to blood, and TCR repertoires in tissue likely differ from TCR repertoires in blood. Across a handful of donors, about 5% of naive CD4, approximately 3.6% of naive CD8, 2.3% of memory CD4, and over 0.35% of memory CD8 clonotypes were shared. Rarefaction of sorted-subset datasets indicated incomplete sequencing despite the large sequencing depth. Because the study included a small number of donors, the genetic and exposure-history diversity represented was limited. Naive subsets generally had larger estimated clonotype richness than memory subsets. Pairwise subsampling led to the expectation that sequencing depth would affect the degree of clonotype sharing among donors. Higher generation probabilities were observed for clonotypes shared by all four sorted-subset donors than for non-shared clonotypes.

Using the deep immunoSEQ assay, multiplex PCR amplified TCR CDR3 regions from genomic DNA. For each cell subset, the extracted genomic DNA was distributed evenly across all wells of several immunoSEQ 96-well plates, and each plate served as one replicate. For sorted subsets, 200 to 250 ng of genomic DNA, equivalent to 25,000 to 35,000 T cell genomes, went into each replicate PCR. The purified libraries were quantified using a Qubit 3.0 fluorometer, sized with a Bioanalyzer 2100, and then quantified again using the KAPA Library Quantification kit. A separate single-read 150-cycle Illumina NextSeq 550 flow cell was used to sequence each immunoSEQ 96-well plate. In the original analysis: Because the immunoSEQ output included only junctional sequences and no quality scores, the filtering could not be the same as the filtering used for full-length reads. Sequences were annotated with PyIR, a Python wrapper for IgBLAST v1.9, and V/J genes and CDR3 were assigned using IMGT germline references. Reads with weak V/J assignments (E-value above 1e-6), missing CDR3, stop codons, out-of-frame junctions, or ambiguous translated residues were removed. V3J clonotypes were defined by identical inferred V gene, J gene, and CDR3 amino acid sequence. To compute the percentage overlap between repertoires, the number of shared unique clonotypes was divided by the size of the smaller repertoire. Repertoire richness was assessed with RTK rarefaction, the Chao1 estimator, and Recon v2.1 estimates of unobserved clonotypes. Generation probabilities were computed with OLGA for all TCRbeta clonotypes obtained by the gDNA method from several donors. In TCRdb, the immuneACCESS table is reduced to in-frame sequences with V and J assigned. These tables do not hold every clone; where another copy was compared, an unresolved V gene accounts for under half, and the others remain unexplained. The DNA was the basis for D and trimming; V, J and clone size are from that table. This sample gives under 1,100,000 clones in total; around four fifths of them show up just once. The top ten hold roughly 1.4% of the sample.

Comments on this clone: No cognate antigen has been identified for it. Base-call qualities are not available, and no considerably larger clone is one nucleotide away.

The CDR3 runs 14 amino acids, cysteine and phenylalanine included. Kept here is only the CDR3 DNA, which spans 42 bases and is read in frame from base 1. The germline V gene provides CDR1 SNHLY and CDR2 FYNNEI. V ends up 7 bases short and J 6 bases short, with an unmatched junction base count of 9. The source is a man in his late teens or twenties in good health. The sequence is built from TRBV2 and TRBJ2-3; the junction holds 8 bases that match TRBD2. Sequences were obtained from memory CD4+ T cells sorted from blood. Explained via the paper, the cell subset or site label denotes: CD45RA-negative fraction. The nucleotide sequence reads TGTGCCAGCACCGGGAGGGCCTTTTTCGATACGCAGTATTTT. The translation is CASTGRAFFDTQYF.